Listed below are T cell receptor beta chains from one sample, sequenced in a study of shared clonotypes between healthy human individuals. The protocol was immunoSEQ multiplex PCR, while the TCRdb copy is restricted to in-frame clones and leaves out a portion. The repertoire holds roughly 1 million clones, with around four fifths as singletons. Source material: memory CD4+ T cells sorted from blood. Receptors originate from a man aged 18 to 29 in good health. Both conserved end residues are part of each CDR3. The order of the fields is clone size, D gene, J gene, V gene, CDR3 length, CDR3 protein, CDR3 DNA. D genes are given only for firm matches. Only some rows state a clone size, as once, few, many or a class for expanded clones.

clone_size: -
d_call: -
j_call: TRBJ1-1
v_call: TRBV6-1
cdr3_length: 13
cdr3_aa: CASSATREGEAFF
cdr3_nt: TGTGCCAGCAGTGCTACCCGGGAGGGGGAAGCTTTCTTT

clone_size: -
d_call: TRBD1
j_call: TRBJ2-5
v_call: TRBV5-1
cdr3_length: 16
cdr3_aa: CASRLGQGGGQETQYF
cdr3_nt: TGCGCCAGCAGACTCGGACAGGGTGGAGGCCAAGAGACCCAGTACTTC

clone_size: many
d_call: -
j_call: TRBJ2-7
v_call: TRBV4-2
cdr3_length: 13
cdr3_aa: CASSFGQSYEQYF
cdr3_nt: TGTGCCAGCAGCTTCGGACAGTCCTACGAGCAGTACTTC

clone_size: -
d_call: -
j_call: TRBJ1-2
v_call: TRBV28
cdr3_length: 13
cdr3_aa: CAIQRGRNYGYTF
cdr3_nt: TGTGCCATTCAAAGGGGACGGAACTATGGCTACACCTTC

clone_size: -
d_call: -
j_call: TRBJ1-1
v_call: TRBV9
cdr3_length: 13
cdr3_aa: CASSATENTEAFF
cdr3_nt: TGTGCCAGCAGCGCGACAGAGAACACTGAAGCTTTCTTT

clone_size: -
d_call: -
j_call: TRBJ1-4
v_call: TRBV6-1
cdr3_length: 13
cdr3_aa: CASNEKGGRKLFF
cdr3_nt: TGTGCCAGCAACGAGAAAGGGGGGCGGAAACTGTTTTTT

clone_size: -
d_call: -
j_call: TRBJ2-7
v_call: TRBV18
cdr3_length: 15
cdr3_aa: CASSPLGQGSIEQYF
cdr3_nt: TGTGCCAGCTCACCACTTGGGCAGGGAAGTATCGAGCAGTACTTC

clone_size: -
d_call: -
j_call: TRBJ1-3
v_call: TRBV6-5
cdr3_length: 14
cdr3_aa: CASSLNDRGNTIYF
cdr3_nt: TGTGCCAGCAGCCTAAACGATCGTGGAAACACCATATATTTT

clone_size: -
d_call: TRBD1
j_call: TRBJ2-5
v_call: TRBV9
cdr3_length: 16
cdr3_aa: CASSARGGATQETQYF
cdr3_nt: TGTGCCAGCAGCGCCCGAGGGGGCGCGACCCAAGAGACCCAGTACTTC

clone_size: -
d_call: -
j_call: TRBJ2-2
v_call: TRBV5-1
cdr3_length: 14
cdr3_aa: CASSLAQNTGELFF
cdr3_nt: TGCGCCAGCAGCTTGGCCCAAAACACCGGGGAGCTGTTTTTT

clone_size: -
d_call: TRBD1
j_call: TRBJ1-2
v_call: TRBV18
cdr3_length: 13
cdr3_aa: CASSTGMRDGYTF
cdr3_nt: TGTGCCAGCTCGACAGGGATGAGGGATGGCTACACCTTC

clone_size: -
d_call: -
j_call: TRBJ2-2
v_call: TRBV6-6
cdr3_length: 15
cdr3_aa: CASSYPGQKGGELFF
cdr3_nt: TGTGCCAGCAGTTACCCAGGGCAGAAGGGCGGGGAGCTGTTTTTT

clone_size: few
d_call: -
j_call: TRBJ1-2
v_call: TRBV2
cdr3_length: 15
cdr3_aa: CASSVQRTANYGYTF
cdr3_nt: TGTGCCAGCAGTGTCCAGCGAACAGCTAACTATGGCTACACCTTC

clone_size: many
d_call: -
j_call: TRBJ1-6
v_call: TRBV19
cdr3_length: 14
cdr3_aa: CASRPYDGNSPLHF
cdr3_nt: TGTGCCAGTAGGCCTTATGACGGGAATTCACCCCTCCACTTT

clone_size: few
d_call: TRBD1
j_call: TRBJ2-3
v_call: TRBV2
cdr3_length: 13
cdr3_aa: CAGGTGSSDTQYF
cdr3_nt: TGTGCCGGAGGGACAGGGAGTTCAGATACGCAGTATTTT

clone_size: -
d_call: -
j_call: TRBJ2-5
v_call: TRBV5-1
cdr3_length: 12
cdr3_aa: CASSSPQETQYF
cdr3_nt: TGCGCCAGCAGTTCACCCCAAGAGACCCAGTACTTC

clone_size: -
d_call: -
j_call: TRBJ1-1
v_call: TRBV6-1
cdr3_length: 14
cdr3_aa: CASSPLVGGTEAFF
cdr3_nt: TGTGCCAGCAGTCCCTTAGTTGGGGGTACTGAAGCTTTCTTT

clone_size: -
d_call: -
j_call: TRBJ2-1
v_call: TRBV11-2
cdr3_length: 15
cdr3_aa: CASSLELGTGHEQFF
cdr3_nt: TGTGCCAGCAGCTTAGAGCTGGGAACAGGGCATGAGCAGTTCTTC

clone_size: -
d_call: TRBD1
j_call: TRBJ1-2
v_call: TRBV19
cdr3_length: 17
cdr3_aa: CASSIPAGTGEYYGYTF
cdr3_nt: TGTGCCAGTAGTATCCCCGCCGGGACAGGGGAATACTATGGCTACACCTTC

clone_size: -
d_call: -
j_call: TRBJ1-3
v_call: TRBV7-2
cdr3_length: 12
cdr3_aa: CASSNTANTIYF
cdr3_nt: TGTGCCAGCAGCAACACAGCCAACACCATATATTTT

clone_size: -
d_call: -
j_call: TRBJ2-7
v_call: TRBV19
cdr3_length: 13
cdr3_aa: CASSMGRLDEQYF
cdr3_nt: TGTGCCAGTAGTATGGGACGCCTGGATGAGCAGTACTTC

clone_size: -
d_call: TRBD1
j_call: TRBJ2-7
v_call: TRBV5-7
cdr3_length: 16
cdr3_aa: CASSLGRQGSAYEQYF
cdr3_nt: TGTGCCAGCAGCTTGGGAAGACAGGGGTCAGCCTACGAGCAGTACTTC

clone_size: -
d_call: TRBD2
j_call: TRBJ2-5
v_call: TRBV14
cdr3_length: 15
cdr3_aa: CASSPRGRFWETQYF
cdr3_nt: TGTGCCAGCAGCCCCCGCGGGAGATTTTGGGAGACCCAGTACTTC

clone_size: few
d_call: -
j_call: TRBJ2-7
v_call: TRBV6-1
cdr3_length: 15
cdr3_aa: CASSETRWRDYEQYF
cdr3_nt: TGTGCCAGCAGTGAAACCAGGTGGAGGGACTACGAGCAGTACTTC

clone_size: -
d_call: TRBD1
j_call: TRBJ1-6
v_call: TRBV27
cdr3_length: 17
cdr3_aa: CASRRRQGSSYNSPLHF
cdr3_nt: TGTGCCAGCAGGCGTCGACAGGGGAGCTCCTATAATTCACCCCTCCACTTT

clone_size: -
d_call: -
j_call: TRBJ1-2
v_call: TRBV4-2
cdr3_length: 17
cdr3_aa: CASSQGERGGGPYGYTF
cdr3_nt: TGTGCCAGCAGCCAAGGGGAGCGGGGAGGAGGCCCTTATGGCTACACCTTC

clone_size: -
d_call: -
j_call: TRBJ1-2
v_call: TRBV30
cdr3_length: 14
cdr3_aa: CAWRSEAQGKGYTF
cdr3_nt: TGTGCCTGGAGATCCGAGGCACAGGGAAAAGGCTACACCTTC

clone_size: -
d_call: -
j_call: TRBJ2-7
v_call: TRBV6-5
cdr3_length: 15
cdr3_aa: CASSYSPPGFDEQYF
cdr3_nt: TGTGCCAGCAGTTACTCCCCGCCAGGGTTTGACGAGCAGTACTTC

clone_size: -
d_call: -
j_call: TRBJ2-3
v_call: TRBV19
cdr3_length: 14
cdr3_aa: CASRLAGGTDTQYF
cdr3_nt: TGTGCCAGTAGGTTGGCAGGGGGCACAGATACGCAGTATTTT

clone_size: -
d_call: TRBD2
j_call: TRBJ2-2
v_call: TRBV5-4
cdr3_length: 16
cdr3_aa: CASSFGGSGFIGELFF
cdr3_nt: TGTGCCAGCAGCTTCGGCGGGAGTGGGTTCATCGGGGAGCTGTTTTTT

clone_size: few
d_call: -
j_call: TRBJ1-1
v_call: TRBV30
cdr3_length: 13
cdr3_aa: CAWSVWGNTEAFF
cdr3_nt: TGTGCCTGGAGTGTGTGGGGGAACACTGAAGCTTTCTTT

clone_size: -
d_call: TRBD1
j_call: TRBJ2-5
v_call: TRBV9
cdr3_length: 14
cdr3_aa: CASSSRTGEETQYF
cdr3_nt: TGTGCCAGCAGCTCAAGGACAGGGGAAGAGACCCAGTACTTC

clone_size: -
d_call: TRBD2
j_call: TRBJ2-3
v_call: TRBV10-1
cdr3_length: 16
cdr3_aa: CASSDVGTSGIGTQYF
cdr3_nt: TGCGCCAGCAGTGATGTGGGGACTAGCGGGATTGGTACGCAGTATTTT

clone_size: -
d_call: -
j_call: TRBJ2-2
v_call: TRBV18
cdr3_length: 14
cdr3_aa: CASSLPRGTGELFF
cdr3_nt: TGTGCCAGCTCACTACCTCGGGGCACCGGGGAGCTGTTTTTT

clone_size: -
d_call: -
j_call: TRBJ2-1
v_call: TRBV15
cdr3_length: 15
cdr3_aa: CATSRDDSSYNEQFF
cdr3_nt: TGTGCCACCAGCAGAGATGACAGCTCCTACAATGAGCAGTTCTTC